Listed below are T cell receptor beta chains from one sample, sequenced in a study of shared clonotypes between healthy human individuals. Profiled with immunoSEQ multiplex PCR; TCRdb holds only in-frame clones, not every one. The table shows roughly 1,800,000 clones, with 85% to 95% occurring only once. The specimen sequenced was naive CD8+ T cells sorted from blood. The source of these receptors is a man younger than 35 in good health. CDR3s include the opening cysteine and the closing phenylalanine or tryptophan. The D gene is left open where the match is weak. Clone size, where shown, is once, few, many, or a class for clones that have expanded.

J,D,V,size,DNA,CDR3
TRBJ2-4,NA,TRBV27,NA,TGTGCCAGCATTCAAGGGGTAGCCAAAAACATTCAGTACTTC,CASIQGVAKNIQYF
TRBJ2-1,TRBD2,TRBV5-1,NA,TGCGCCAGCAGCTTGGACGGGAGGGGAGATGAGCAGTTCTTC,CASSLDGRGDEQFF
TRBJ2-3,TRBD2,TRBV5-4,once,TGTGCCAGAATGGGACTAGCGGGGGGGCGGGGCACAGATACGCAGTATTTT,CARMGLAGGRGTDTQYF
TRBJ2-7,NA,TRBV27,once,TGTGCCAGCAGTTTATGGGGATCCTACGAGCAGTACTTC,CASSLWGSYEQYF
TRBJ1-1,NA,TRBV6-4,NA,TGTGCCAGCAGTGACTCTTCCCCGGACCCCTGGAGTTATGAAGCTTTCTTT,CASSDSSPDPWSYEAFF
TRBJ1-5,NA,TRBV5-6,NA,TGTGCCAGCAGCCTCGGAGGGCTCGGCAATCAGCCCCAGCATTTT,CASSLGGLGNQPQHF
TRBJ2-3,NA,TRBV19,NA,TGTGCCAGTAGTATAGGGGTAGCCCAGCAAACAGATACGCAGTATTTT,CASSIGVAQQTDTQYF
TRBJ2-7,TRBD2,TRBV4-3,once,TGCGCCAGCAGCCACGGGAGACTCGGGACTACCTACGAGCAGTACTTC,CASSHGRLGTTYEQYF
TRBJ2-7,NA,TRBV27,NA,TGTGCCAGCAGTCACCCCTCGGGGGACGAGCAGTACTTC,CASSHPSGDEQYF
TRBJ2-7,NA,TRBV5-4,NA,TGTGCCAGCAGCTTTAAAGGCGCACCCTACGAGCAGTACTTC,CASSFKGAPYEQYF
TRBJ2-7,TRBD2,TRBV18,NA,TGTGCCAGCTCCCCCACTAGCGGTTCCTACGAGCAGTACTTC,CASSPTSGSYEQYF
TRBJ2-2,TRBD1,TRBV28,NA,TGTGCCAGCAGTTTACCGCAGGGGGCCGGGGAGCTGTTTTTT,CASSLPQGAGELFF
TRBJ2-1,NA,TRBV9,NA,TGTGCCAGCAGCGTATGGGAGTCCGACAATGAGCAGTTCTTC,CASSVWESDNEQFF
TRBJ2-3,TRBD2,TRBV4-3,once,TGCGCCAGCAGCTCCGGACTAGCGGGAGAAGCAGATACGCAGTATTTT,CASSSGLAGEADTQYF
TRBJ2-2,TRBD1,TRBV5-6,NA,TGTGCCAGCAGCTTCGGACAGGGGGCGGTTAGTGGGGAGCTGTTTTTT,CASSFGQGAVSGELFF
TRBJ2-1,NA,TRBV27,NA,TGTGCCAGCAGTTTATCTTCCTACAATGAGCAGTTCTTC,CASSLSSYNEQFF
TRBJ2-7,NA,TRBV30,NA,TGTGCCTGGAAGATGGGGGGCCCTTACTCTACCTACGAGCAGTACTTC,CAWKMGGPYSTYEQYF
TRBJ1-5,NA,TRBV6-5,NA,TGTGCCAGCAGGGAATATAGCAATCAGCCCCAGCATTTT,CASREYSNQPQHF
TRBJ2-7,NA,TRBV28,NA,TGTGCCAGCAGTTTCTTAGGGGACGAGCAGTACTTC,CASSFLGDEQYF
TRBJ2-2,NA,TRBV6-5,NA,TGTGCCAGCAGTTACTCCTACGGTAACGGGGAGCTGTTTTTT,CASSYSYGNGELFF
TRBJ1-1,NA,TRBV25-1,NA,TGTGCCAGCAGTGAATTCTCCGCCGGGAACACTGAAGCTTTCTTT,CASSEFSAGNTEAFF
TRBJ2-7,TRBD2,TRBV30,once,TGTGCCTGGTCAGCGGGAGTAGAGCAGTACTTC,CAWSAGVEQYF
TRBJ2-1,NA,TRBV19,NA,TGTGCCAGTAGTATGGAAGGGGGAATGAATGAGCAGTTCTTC,CASSMEGGMNEQFF
TRBJ2-7,TRBD2,TRBV10-3,NA,TGTGCCATCAGTGACCCAGGGAGGGGTCCCTACGAGCAGTACTTC,CAISDPGRGPYEQYF
TRBJ2-2,TRBD2,TRBV5-1,NA,TGCGCCAGCAGCTACGGGACTAGCGGCACCGGGGAGCTGTTTTTT,CASSYGTSGTGELFF
TRBJ2-1,NA,TRBV10-3,once,TGTGCCATCAGTGAGTCTACTGGACAGCTAACTGTTAACAATGAGCAGTTCTTC,CAISESTGQLTVNNEQFF
TRBJ2-7,NA,TRBV6-6,NA,TGTGCCAGCAGTTACTCGGATATAAGCTCCTACGAGCAGTACTTC,CASSYSDISSYEQYF
TRBJ1-4,TRBD1,TRBV28,NA,TGTGCCAGCAGCGACAGGGGGCGTGAAAAACTGTTTTTT,CASSDRGREKLFF
TRBJ2-1,NA,TRBV15,NA,TGTGCCACCAGGAGGGACGGACTTTCTAATGAGCAGTTCTTC,CATRRDGLSNEQFF
TRBJ2-7,NA,TRBV10-3,once,TGTGCCACACGAGTAGATGCCGGGCCGGGGTACGAGCAGTACTTC,CATRVDAGPGYEQYF
TRBJ2-7,TRBD1,TRBV9,NA,TGTGCCAGCAGCGTAGGACAGGGGAAAGCCTACGAGCAGTACTTC,CASSVGQGKAYEQYF
TRBJ1-5,NA,TRBV7-9,NA,TGTGCCAGCAGCTTAGATAGTACAGGAAGACGCGGTCAGCCCCAGCATTTT,CASSLDSTGRRGQPQHF
TRBJ2-1,TRBD2,TRBV5-6,NA,TGTGCCAGCAGCTCTCGACAGTGGGCTAGCGGGGGATCCTACAATGAGCAGTTCTTC,CASSSRQWASGGSYNEQFF
TRBJ1-1,NA,TRBV6-5,NA,TGTGCCAGCAGTTACGGGATTATGAACACTGAAGCTTTCTTT,CASSYGIMNTEAFF
TRBJ1-4,NA,TRBV5-6,NA,TGTGCCAGCAGCTTTTCGACAGATTTCGAAAAACTGTTTTTT,CASSFSTDFEKLFF
TRBJ2-2,TRBD2,TRBV4-3,once,TGCGCCAGCAGCCAAGATCCGGGACTAGCGGGTACCGGGGAGCTGTTTTTT,CASSQDPGLAGTGELFF
TRBJ2-7,NA,TRBV5-5,NA,TGTGCCAGCAGCCCCGGGATCAGCTCCTACGAGCAGTACTTC,CASSPGISSYEQYF
TRBJ2-2,NA,TRBV30,NA,TGTGCCTGGAGTACCTTGATTGGGATCGGGGAGCTGTTTTTT,CAWSTLIGIGELFF
TRBJ1-2,NA,TRBV29-1,NA,TGCAGCGTTGAAGGGTCCCGTAGTGACTATGGCTACACCTTC,CSVEGSRSDYGYTF
TRBJ2-2,TRBD2,TRBV6-5,NA,TGTGCCAGCAGCCTAAGCGGGGGCGGCACCGGGGAGCTGTTTTTT,CASSLSGGGTGELFF
TRBJ2-7,NA,TRBV13,NA,TGTGCCAGCAGCTTTTCTGGGGGCTTAGTTTACGAGCAGTACTTC,CASSFSGGLVYEQYF
TRBJ2-1,TRBD2,TRBV5-4,NA,TGTGCCAGCAGCTTGGGGGGCGGGAGCCCGAACAATGAGCAGTTCTTC,CASSLGGGSPNNEQFF